This is a list of T cell receptor beta chains from one sample in a study of radiation and T cells in renal cell carcinoma. The protocol was immunoSEQ multiplex PCR, while the TCRdb copy is restricted to in-frame clones and leaves out a portion. The table shows more than 75,000 clones, with roughly four fifths occurring only once. This material consisted of blood, taken from a patient whose treatment included radiotherapy and nephrectomy. These receptors were taken from a man in his sixties with renal cell carcinoma. The CDR3 runs from the conserved cysteine through the conserved F or W. D genes are given only for firm matches. A clone size is listed for some rows: how often the clone was seen (once, few, many), or a class if it is expanded.

cdr3_length	v_call	j_call	clone_size	d_call	cdr3_nt	cdr3_aa
16	TRBV21-1	TRBJ2-7	.	.	TGTGCCAGCAGCAAAGAGCGCGGGAGGTCCTCCTACGAGCAGTACTTC	CASSKERGRSSYEQYF
16	TRBV10-3	TRBJ1-5	.	TRBD1	TGTGCCATCAGTGAGTCCGGGACAGGGCCGAATCAGCCCCAGCATTTT	CAISESGTGPNQPQHF
13	TRBV7-9	TRBJ1-2	.	.	TGTGCCAGCAGCACGCGACAGACCGATGGCTACACCTTC	CASSTRQTDGYTF
18	TRBV9	TRBJ1-1	.	TRBD1	TGTGCCAGCAGCGTAGTGGGACAGGGGGACCTCCTGAACACTGAAGCTTTCTTT	CASSVVGQGDLLNTEAFF
15	TRBV13	TRBJ2-7	.	TRBD1	TGTGCCAGCAGCCCCTCGGACAGGCGTTTCTACGAGCAGTACTTC	CASSPSDRRFYEQYF
15	TRBV27	TRBJ2-1	few	TRBD1	TGTGCCAGCAGACCCGGGACAGTCTCCTACAATGAGCAGTTCTTC	CASRPGTVSYNEQFF
15	TRBV5-4	TRBJ2-1	.	TRBD2	TGTGCCAGCAGCTTAGTTAGCGGGAGTGGCAATGAGCAGTTCTTC	CASSLVSGSGNEQFF
17	TRBV5-1	TRBJ2-1	.	TRBD2	TGCGCCAGCAGCATGCCTAGCGGGAGAAGCTCCTACAATGAGCAGTTCTTC	CASSMPSGRSSYNEQFF
16	TRBV4-1	TRBJ1-4	.	.	TGCGCCAGCAGCCAAGACAGGCCCGCAACTAATGAAAAACTGTTTTTT	CASSQDRPATNEKLFF
15	TRBV28	TRBJ2-7	.	TRBD1	TGTGCCAGCAGTTCCCCGGGACAGGGAAGGGATAAGCAGTACTTC	CASSSPGQGRDKQYF
13	TRBV6-1	TRBJ2-4	.	.	TGTGCCAGCAGTGAACCCGGTTGGGACATTCAGTACTTC	CASSEPGWDIQYF